This entry lists 15 T cell receptor beta chains sequenced from one sample in a study of blood T cell repertoires in COVID-19. Clones were read by immunoSEQ multiplex PCR, and TCRdb kept only the in-frame ones, dropping some. This table has 130,000 or so clones, around 80% appearing once. Sequencing was carried out using PBMCs or T cells enriched from blood (not recorded which). The receptors originated from a man in his forties with acute COVID-19.

The chain is built from TRBV18 and TRBJ2-7, with D unclear. Germline V CDR1 and CDR2: KGHSH, LQKENI. This CDR3 is built from 14 residues. Trimming removed 5 bases at V and 0 bases at J, with 11 bases between. This CDR3 reads CASSAPSLSYEQYF. For the CDR3, the DNA is TGTGCCAGCTCAGCCCCCTCACTCTCCTACGAGCAGTACTTC.

This rearrangement joins TRBV12-3 or TRBV12-4 to TRBJ1-2, with D possibly matching TRBD1 (5 bases). The V and J ends lost 5 bases and 3 bases respectively, with 10 bases between them. The CDR3 has 13 residues. The CDR3 protein is CASSPTVDYGYTF. In DNA form, the CDR3 reads TGTGCCAGCAGTCCGACAGTGGACTATGGCTACACCTTC.

V is TRBV6-6 and J is TRBJ2-1, with a possible D match to TRBD2 (6 bases). There are 14 residues in the CDR3. V lost 0 bases to trimming and J lost 6 bases, with 9 bases between them. Germline CDR1 is MNHNY and CDR2 is SVGAGI (reference sequence). In DNA form, the CDR3 reads TGTGCCAGCAGTTACTCGGACTACCGCAATGAGCAGTTCTTC. Residues: CASSYSDYRNEQFF.

The chain links TRBV6-5 to TRBJ2-1; D remains unclear. This CDR3 is 14 amino acids long. Germline V CDR1 and CDR2: MNHEY, SVGAGI. V was clipped by 6 bases and J by 3 bases, with 12 bases between them. CDR3: CASSNRQRYNEQFF. CDR3 nucleotides: TGTGCCAGCAGCAACAGACAACGCTACAATGAGCAGTTCTTC.

CDR3 region: CASSRQGGPYEQYF. Written as DNA, the CDR3 is TGTGCCAGCAGCCGGCAGGGGGGCCCCTACGAGCAGTACTTC. This chain joins TRBV14 and TRBJ2-7; maybe TRBD1 (7 bases). V lost 4 bases to trimming and J lost 2 bases, with 12 bases between them. This CDR3 spans 14 amino acids. Germline loops: CDR1 SGHDN, CDR2 FVKESK.

The gene calls are TRBV5-1 and TRBJ2-3, with D maybe TRBD2 (5 bases). V dropped 0 bases and J dropped 6 bases, with 8 bases sitting between them. The germline gives CDR1 SGHRS, CDR2 YFSETQ. The length of the CDR3 is 13 residues. The CDR3 DNA follows: TGCGCCAGCAGCTTGGCCGAGCGGGATACGCAGTATTTT. Translation gives CASSLAERDTQYF.

The chain uses TRBV5-1 and TRBJ2-1; the D is unclear. This CDR3 spans 15 amino acids. The ends were cut back, 2 bases at V and 7 bases at J, with 16 bases in the middle. Germline assignment: CDR1 SGHRS and CDR2 YFSETQ. This chain's CDR3 is CASSFLDQDSNEQFF. The CDR3 region has the DNA TGCGCCAGCAGCTTTCTAGATCAAGACTCTAATGAGCAGTTCTTC.

This chain uses TRBV21-1 with TRBJ2-3; TRBD2 reflects the table's D call only, with no check against the DNA. TRBV21-1 is reported as a pseudogene. The CDR3 totals 16 residues. This CDR3 is CASSKGRLDSTDTQYF. CDR3 DNA sequence: TGTGCCAGCAGCAAAGGGAGGCTAGACAGCACAGATACGCAGTATTTT.

The rearrangement links TRBV6-5 to TRBJ1-4; D is unresolved. Germline V gives CDR1 MNHEY, CDR2 SVGAGI. This CDR3 has 13 residues. V lost 9 bases to trimming and J lost 8 bases, with 16 bases between them. CDR3 DNA: TGTGCCAGTTTTGACATGGTCCAGGAAAAACTGTTTTTT. Protein product: CASFDMVQEKLFF.

This clone was seen just once. V gene TRBV9 combines with J gene TRBJ2-2, with D perhaps matching TRBD1 (5 bases). V was clipped by 0 bases and J by 6 bases, with 9 bases between them. Germline V gene sequence: CDR1 SGDLS, CDR2 YYNGEE. The CDR3 runs to 14 residues. The DNA of the CDR3 is TGTGCCAGCAGCGTAGAAGGGGAATCCGGGGAGCTGTTTTTT. It encodes CASSVEGESGELFF.

The chain combines TRBV5-1 with TRBJ2-7; weak D call: TRBD2 (5 bases). Trimming cost V 0 bases and J 1 base, with 14 bases left between them. CDR3 size: 16 residues. Germline V gives CDR1 SGHRS, CDR2 YFSETQ. CDR3 in DNA: TGCGCCAGCAGCTTGGCCGGGGATTCCCTTTCCTACGAGCAGTACTTC. Translating gives CASSLAGDSLSYEQYF.

The V gene is TRBV3-1 (or the pseudogene TRBV3-2), the J gene TRBJ2-1; D perhaps matches TRBD2 (6 bases). Per germline, CDR1 LGHDT and CDR2 YNNKEL (reference sequence). The CDR3 extends over 16 amino acids. V shed 0 bases and J shed 0 bases, with 9 bases lying between them. The CDR3 loop reads CASSQEGGISYNEQFF. CDR3 nucleotide sequence: TGTGCCAGCAGCCAAGAGGGCGGGATCTCCTACAATGAGCAGTTCTTC.

This clone occurred once. The V call is TRBV3-1 (or the pseudogene TRBV3-2), the J call TRBJ1-1; weak D call: TRBD1 (5 bases). CDR1 and CDR2 (germline): LGHDT, YNNKEL (reference sequence). The CDR3 length is 13 residues. V was cut by 5 bases and J by 5 bases, with 12 bases left in between. CDR3 bases: TGTGCCAGCAGCTCCCAGGGTGGGACTGAAGCTTTCTTT. Its translation is CASSSQGGTEAFF.

V and J are TRBV18 and TRBJ2-6; D might be TRBD1 (6 bases). This CDR3 has 18 residues. V shed 6 bases and J shed 0 bases, with 18 bases lying between them. Germline assignment: CDR1 KGHSH and CDR2 LQKENI. The CDR3 loop reads CASSAFRDTYSGANVLTF. In DNA form, the CDR3 reads TGTGCCAGCTCGGCTTTCAGGGACACCTACTCTGGGGCCAACGTCCTGACTTTC.

The CDR3 loop reads CASSLAGSGRNEQFF. In DNA form, the CDR3 reads TGCGCCAGCAGCTTGGCAGGTAGCGGGAGAAATGAGCAGTTCTTC. The chain combines TRBV5-1 with TRBJ2-1; 9 bases align to TRBD2. CDR1 is SGHRS and CDR2 is YFSETQ in the germline V gene. J was trimmed by 7 bases and V by 0 bases; bases with no gene match: 5. The CDR3 length is 15 residues.